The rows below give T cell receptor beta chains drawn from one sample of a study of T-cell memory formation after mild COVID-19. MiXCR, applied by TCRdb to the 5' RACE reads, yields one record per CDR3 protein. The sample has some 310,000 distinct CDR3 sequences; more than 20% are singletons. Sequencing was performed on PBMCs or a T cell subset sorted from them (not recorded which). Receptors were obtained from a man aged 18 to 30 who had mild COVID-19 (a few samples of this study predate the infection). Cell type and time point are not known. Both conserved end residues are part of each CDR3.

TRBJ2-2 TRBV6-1 CASSGQGARVGELFF
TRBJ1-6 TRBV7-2 CASSLTATENSPLHF
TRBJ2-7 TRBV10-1 CASSDGIYEQYF
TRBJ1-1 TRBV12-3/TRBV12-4 CASSFDRNTEAFF
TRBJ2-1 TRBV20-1 CSASGTGRLNEQFF
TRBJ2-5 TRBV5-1 CASRISGVTETQYF
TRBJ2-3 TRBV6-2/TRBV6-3 CASSYEYFGTDTQYF
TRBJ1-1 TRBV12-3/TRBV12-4 CASSSRRTNTEAFF
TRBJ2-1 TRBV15 CATSRPFQNEQFF
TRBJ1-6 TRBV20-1 CSARAPSDGSSYNSPLHF
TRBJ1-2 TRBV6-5 CASRDFRGYTF
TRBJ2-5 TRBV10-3 CAISESTGGETQYF
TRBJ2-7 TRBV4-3 CASSQDEWTRREQYF
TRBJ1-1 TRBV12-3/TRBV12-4 CASSSRGSGLAFF
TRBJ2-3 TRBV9 CASSAHQSTGQLTDTQYF
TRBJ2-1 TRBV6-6 CASTPGGNSLGEQFF
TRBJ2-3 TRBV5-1 CASSLVEAIRTDTQYF
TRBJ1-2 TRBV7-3 CASSLNEGQSYGYTF
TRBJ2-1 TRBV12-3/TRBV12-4 CASSLGTSDYNEQFF
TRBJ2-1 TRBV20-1 CSARAFGEQFF